These 17 T cell receptor beta chains were sequenced from one sample in a study of cytomegalovirus exposure and HLA in healthy donors. PCR employed 60 Vbeta and 13 Jbeta primers. Profiled with immunoSEQ multiplex PCR; TCRdb holds only in-frame clones, not every one. In total, the table holds roughly 140,000 clones. The sequenced material came from PBMCs. The receptors shown here come from a male donor in good health and CMV-seronegative.

The chain carries TRBV19 and TRBJ1-2; a weak D match, TRBD1 (5 bases). The germline V gene has CDR1 LNHDA and CDR2 SQIVND (reference sequence). V was cut by 7 bases and J by 2 bases, with 14 bases left in between. The CDR3 runs 14 residues. CDR3 nucleotides: TGTGCCAGTAACCATGCGGGACGGAACTATGGCTACACCTTC. Amino acid sequence: CASNHAGRNYGYTF.

The chain couples TRBV30 to TRBJ2-1, with 9 bases matching TRBD2. Germline V lookup: CDR1 GTSNPN, CDR2 SVGIG (reference sequence). CDR3 length: 12 residues. The V and J ends lost 4 bases and 8 bases, in that order; junction bases with no gene match: 3. CDR3: CAWTSGIHEQFF. The CDR3, as DNA: TGTGCCTGGACTAGCGGGATTCATGAGCAGTTCTTC.

The chain links TRBV5-1 to TRBJ2-7; 9 bases align to TRBD1. V lost 2 bases, J lost 4 bases, and 4 bases stayed unmatched. The CDR3 covers 14 residues. Per germline, CDR1 SGHRS and CDR2 YFSETQ. The CDR3 sequence is CASSFSGQGYEQYF. The DNA for the CDR3 is TGCGCCAGCAGCTTCTCGGGACAGGGATACGAGCAGTACTTC.

As concerns this clone: Distinct nucleotide sequences in the sample also encode this CDR3. V and J are TRBV5-1 and TRBJ2-7; 7 bases fit TRBD1. With 4 bases clipped from V and 3 bases from J, the junction kept 7 bases outside the gene matches. This CDR3 comprises 14 residues. CDR1 SGHRS and CDR2 YFSETQ come from the germline V gene. Written as DNA, the CDR3 is TGCGCCAGCAGCCCCCGGACAGGAAGCTACGAGCAGTACTTC. It is translated as CASSPRTGSYEQYF.

The rearrangement joins TRBV9 to TRBJ2-5, with TRBD2 matching 8 bases. The CDR3 contains 15 residues. The V gene's germline CDR1 is SGDLS and CDR2 YYNGEE. V shed 3 bases, J shed 5 bases, and the junction held 9 bases outside the gene matches. Here the CDR3 DNA reads TGTGCCAGCAGCGCGGCCGCGGGGGGTGATGAGACCCAGTACTTC. Protein sequence: CASSAAAGGDETQYF.

The chain is built from TRBV27 and TRBJ1-5, with 7 positions matching TRBD1. Unmatched junction bases numbered 5, after V lost 3 bases and J lost 6 bases. CDR3 length equals 14 residues. Germline lookup yields CDR1 MNHEY and CDR2 SMNVEV (reference sequence). CDR3 sequence: CASSLGRGTQPQHF. Here the CDR3 DNA reads TGTGCCAGCAGTTTGGGCAGGGGGACTCAGCCCCAGCATTTT.

The V gene is TRBV7-9, the J gene TRBJ1-1, with TRBD1 matching over 9 bases. CDR1 and CDR2 (germline): SEHNR, FQNEAQ (reference sequence). The CDR3 is 15 residues long. V was pared by 5 bases and J by 0 bases, with 4 bases of the junction left unmatched. This CDR3 is CASSPGQGLNTEAFF. The CDR3, as DNA: TGTGCCAGCAGCCCAGGACAGGGGCTGAACACTGAAGCTTTCTTT.

The chain is built from TRBV10-3 and TRBJ1-2, with D unclear. Germline CDR1 ENHRY, CDR2 SYGVKD. The CDR3 length is 13 residues. The V end was cut by 4 bases, the J end by 6 bases, with 12 bases between. This CDR3 reads CAISVKEVNGYTF. The CDR3 DNA follows: TGTGCCATCAGTGTAAAAGAGGTTAATGGCTACACCTTC.

This chain links TRBV25-1 with TRBJ2-7, with TRBD2 matching over 8 bases. V lost 2 bases, J lost 3 bases, and 6 bases stayed unmatched. The CDR3 covers 15 residues. CDR1 MGHDK and CDR2 SYGVNS come from the germline V gene. The CDR3 sequence: CASSEGRGALYEQYF. DNA for the CDR3: TGTGCCAGCAGTGAAGGGCGGGGGGCGCTCTACGAGCAGTACTTC.

This chain uses TRBV30 with TRBJ2-5; 11 bases agree with TRBD2. Per the germline V gene, CDR1 is GTSNPN and CDR2 is SVGIG (reference sequence). J gave up 5 bases and V 3 bases, and 5 bases lay outside the gene matches. The CDR3 consists of 14 residues. The CDR3 protein is CAWRVAGGRETQYF. CDR3 sequence (DNA): TGTGCCTGGAGGGTAGCGGGGGGGCGGGAGACCCAGTACTTC. Full variable domain (rest looked up from reference TRBV30 and TRBJ2-5): SQTIHQWPATLVQPVGSPLSLECTVEGTSNPNLYWYRQAAGRGLQLLFYSVGIGQISSEVPQNLSASRPQDRQFILSSKKLLLSDSGFYLCAWRVAGGRETQYFGPGTRLLVL.

The V call is TRBV20-1, the J call TRBJ2-1; D is possibly TRBD2 (6 bases). Germline lookup yields CDR1 DFQATT and CDR2 SNEGSKA (reference sequence). CDR3 size: 11 residues. With 4 bases removed from V and 12 bases from J, the gap between germline ends came to 13 bases. CDR3 in amino acids: CSAITSSAQFF. The CDR3 nucleotides read TGCAGTGCTATTACTAGCTCGGCGCAGTTCTTC.

CDR3 loop: CAWKVAGVGGELFF. CDR3 nucleotide sequence: TGTGCCTGGAAAGTAGCGGGAGTTGGCGGGGAGCTGTTTTTT. This rearrangement joins TRBV30 to TRBJ2-2; 9 nucleotides match TRBD2. Germline CDR1 reads GTSNPN; CDR2 reads SVGIG (reference sequence). V was pared by 4 bases and J by 7 bases, with 7 bases of the junction left unmatched. The CDR3 runs 14 residues.

This chain links TRBV7-9 with TRBJ2-1, with TRBD2 matching 11 bases. The V gene's germline CDR1 is SEHNR and CDR2 FQNEAQ (reference sequence). The ends lost 5 bases at V and 2 bases at J; junction bases unmatched: 2. The length of the CDR3 is 15 residues. The CDR3 spells CASSLSGGAYNEQFF. The CDR3 nucleotides are TGTGCCAGCAGCCTTAGCGGGGGGGCCTACAATGAGCAGTTCTTC.

The genes are TRBV27 and TRBJ2-7, with D perhaps TRBD1 (5 bases). V was trimmed by 2 bases and J by 1 base, leaving 9 bases between them. Per the germline V gene, CDR1 is MNHEY and CDR2 is SMNVEV (reference sequence). The CDR3 runs 14 residues. The CDR3 loop is CASSLTQGSYEQYF. CDR3 nucleotide sequence: TGTGCCAGCAGTTTAACCCAGGGTTCCTACGAGCAGTACTTC.

The chain couples TRBV9 to TRBJ2-5, with 9 bases identical to TRBD2. The trim removed 0 bases at V and 3 bases at J, leaving 6 bases unmatched. Germline loops: CDR1 SGDLS, CDR2 YYNGEE. There are 16 residues in the CDR3. The DNA for the CDR3 is TGTGCCAGCAGCGTAGAAGCGGGGGGCCGGGAAGAGACCCAGTACTTC. As protein: CASSVEAGGREETQYF.

This sequence joins TRBV6-1 and TRBJ2-7, with no clear D. Trimming cost V 4 bases and J 3 bases, with 10 bases left between them. Germline lookup yields CDR1 MNHNS and CDR2 SASEGT. This CDR3 comprises 13 residues. DNA of the CDR3: TGTGCCAGCAGTGTCAGGCCCAGCTACGAGCAGTACTTC. It specifies CASSVRPSYEQYF.

This chain uses TRBV5-5 with TRBJ1-1; D call uncertain. CDR3 length: 10 residues. Germline V gene sequence: CDR1 SGHKS, CDR2 YYEKEE (reference sequence). Trimming removed 7 bases from V and 8 bases from J, with 9 bases in between. CDR3: CASGPPEAFF. In DNA form, the CDR3 reads TGTGCCAGCGGGCCACCAGAAGCTTTCTTT.